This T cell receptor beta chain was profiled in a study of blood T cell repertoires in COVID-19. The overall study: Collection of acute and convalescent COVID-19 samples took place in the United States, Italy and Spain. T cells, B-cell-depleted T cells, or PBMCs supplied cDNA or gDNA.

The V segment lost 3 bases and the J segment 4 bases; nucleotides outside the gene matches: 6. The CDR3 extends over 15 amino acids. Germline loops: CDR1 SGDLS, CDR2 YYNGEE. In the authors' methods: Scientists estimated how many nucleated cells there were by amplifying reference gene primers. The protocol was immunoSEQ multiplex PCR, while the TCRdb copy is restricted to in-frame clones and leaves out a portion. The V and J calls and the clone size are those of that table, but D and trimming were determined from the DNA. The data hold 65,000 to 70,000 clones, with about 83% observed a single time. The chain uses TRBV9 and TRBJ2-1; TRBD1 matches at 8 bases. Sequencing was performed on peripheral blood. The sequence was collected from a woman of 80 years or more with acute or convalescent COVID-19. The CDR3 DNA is TGTGCCAGCAGCGCCGGCAGGGGGCGGTACAATGAGCAGTTCTTC. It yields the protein CASSAGRGRYNEQFF.